These 27 T cell receptor beta chains came from one sample sequenced in a study of T-cell reconstitution after alpha-beta-depleted transplantation in children. It was with unique molecular identifiers that the TCRbeta library was prepared. TCRdb re-called the PCR reads through MiXCR, storing one row per CDR3 protein. The table lists around 600,000 distinct CDR3 sequences, roughly 17% of them singletons, with around 0.96% in the top ten. The sample here was PBMCs from the stem cell graft donor, taken from the stem cell graft. The receptors shown here come from a human donor who donated a stem cell graft to a child with acute myeloid leukemia.

The chain recombines TRBV10-3 with TRBJ2-7; the match to TRBD1 covers 10 bases. Germline CDR1 reads ENHRY; CDR2 reads SYGVKD. This CDR3 has 15 amino acids. The V gene end was trimmed by 5 bases and the J gene end by 2 bases; junction bases not matched to a gene: 6. The CDR3, as DNA: TGTGCCATCAGTCCGGACAGGGGGGACGCCTACGAGCAGTACTTC. It codes for CAISPDRGDAYEQYF.

The chain couples TRBV5-6 to TRBJ2-7; D not resolved. The CDR3 runs to 16 residues. Looked up from germline, CDR1 is SGHDT and CDR2 is YYEEEE. Trimming pared 3 bases from V and 0 bases from J, leaving 16 bases between. The CDR3 DNA reads as TGTGCCAGCAGCTCCCCGTGGGGTCCAGGCTCCTACGAGCAGTACTTC. Translating it yields CASSSPWGPGSYEQYF.

The chain joins TRBV12-3 or TRBV12-4 to TRBJ2-7; D possibly uses TRBD1 or TRBD2 (5 bases each). CDR3 length: 14 residues. V lost 3 bases and J 4 bases, leaving 13 bases between the germline ends. As DNA, the CDR3 is TGTGCCAGCAGTTTCCTCGGGAAGGGGTACGAGCAGTACTTC. Translation gives CASSFLGKGYEQYF.

This clonotype was detected ten times or more. The chain is built from TRBV29-1 and TRBJ2-5; possible D gene TRBD1, 6 bases. CDR3 length equals 13 residues. The V gene's germline CDR1 is SQVTM and CDR2 ANQGSEA. Trimming took 7 bases from V and 4 from J, leaving 16 bases between them. The CDR3 region has the DNA TGCAGCGCCCTCCCAGGGGTCAGAGAGACCCAGTACTTC. This gives the protein CSALPGVRETQYF.

In its sample, this clonotype was seen once. The chain joins TRBV12-3 or TRBV12-4 to TRBJ2-2; possibly TRBD1 or TRBD2 for D (5 bases each). This CDR3 contains 15 residues. Trimming pared 6 bases from V and 8 bases from J, leaving 19 bases between. This CDR3 is CASSPFRDPVGELFF. CDR3 nucleotides: TGTGCCAGCAGCCCCTTCAGGGACCCCGTTGGGGAGCTGTTTTTT.

This clonotype was observed many times. The rearrangement joins TRBV7-2 to TRBJ1-5; D may be TRBD1 (6 bases). The CDR3 totals 14 residues. V shed 5 bases and J shed 4 bases, with 12 bases lying between them. Germline V gives CDR1 SGHTA, CDR2 FQGNSA. CDR3 sequence (DNA): TGTGCCAGCAGCATACAGGGTGGTAATCAGCCCCAGCATTTT. Its translation is CASSIQGGNQPQHF. The whole variable domain, remainder taken from reference TRBV7-2 and TRBJ1-5, is GAGVSQSPSNKVTEKGKDVELRCDPISGHTALYWYRQSLGQGLEFLIYFQGNSAPDKSGLPSDRFSAERTGGSVSTLTIQRTQQEDSAVYLCASSIQGGNQPQHFGDGTRLSIL.

In this sample, this clonotype turned up a few times. V usage is TRBV7-7 and J usage is TRBJ2-2; the D gene is possibly TRBD2 (6 bases). The CDR3 length is 15 residues. V gave up 5 bases and J gave up 4 bases, with 14 bases separating them. CDR1 is SSHAT, CDR2 FNYEAQ, per germline (reference sequence). The CDR3 bases are TGTGCCAGCAGCCCACGGGGGTTCGGCACCGGGGAGCTGTTTTTT. Its translation is CASSPRGFGTGELFF.

The rearrangement uses TRBV29-1 and TRBJ2-2; TRBD1 agrees at 11 bases. Per the germline V gene, CDR1 is SQVTM and CDR2 is ANQGSEA. The CDR3 spans 16 residues. After removal of 6 bases from V and 3 bases from J, the junction contained 9 bases not matched to a gene. This CDR3 is CSVAGRDRGYTGELFF. In nucleotides, the CDR3 is TGCAGCGTCGCGGGCCGGGACAGGGGGTACACCGGGGAGCTGTTTTTT.

The V gene is TRBV4-3, the J gene TRBJ2-7; D call uncertain. The length of the CDR3 is 15 residues. Germline-derived CDR1 and CDR2 are LGHNA and YSLEER. V lost 1 base and J lost 0, with 10 bases in between. The CDR3 region is CASSQGLDRSYEQYF. The CDR3 DNA reads as TGCGCCAGCAGCCAAGGATTGGACCGCTCCTACGAGCAGTACTTC.

This clonotype showed up just a few times. The chain carries TRBV28 and TRBJ2-1; 7 positions match TRBD1. This CDR3 is built from 20 residues. CDR1 is MDHEN, CDR2 SYDVKM, per germline. The V segment lost 4 bases and the J segment 1 base; nucleotides outside the gene matches: 19. The CDR3 is CASSSYPSYEDRASYNEQFF. In DNA form, the CDR3 reads TGTGCCAGCAGTTCCTACCCGTCGTACGAAGACAGGGCTTCCTACAATGAGCAGTTCTTC.

The rearrangement uses TRBV29-1 and TRBJ1-1; D unresolved. The CDR3 is made up of 11 amino acids. Germline V gene data show CDR1 as SQVTM and CDR2 as ANQGSEA. V was clipped by 5 bases and J by 0 bases, with 4 bases between them. The CDR3: CSVSLNTEAFF. The CDR3 bases are TGCAGCGTTTCATTGAACACTGAAGCTTTCTTT.

In its sample, this clonotype was seen many times. CDR3 nucleotide sequence: TGCGCCAGCAGCCATATAGGGGGGGGGCGAAATGAGCAGTTCTTC. The encoded protein is CASSHIGGGRNEQFF. The chain recombines TRBV4-3 with TRBJ2-1, with a weak D call TRBD2 (7 bases). Germline V CDR1 and CDR2: LGHNA, YSLEER. This CDR3 has 15 amino acids. Trimming removed 3 bases from V and 7 bases from J, with 16 bases in between.

This clonotype was seen ten or more times. The rearrangement uses TRBV20-1 and TRBJ2-3, with 7 nucleotides matching TRBD2. The germline gives CDR1 DFQATT, CDR2 SNEGSKA (reference sequence). This CDR3 is built from 14 residues. The V gene end was trimmed by 0 bases and the J gene end by 5 bases; junction bases not matched to a gene: 5. DNA of the CDR3: TGCAGTGCTAGAGATGGGGGGGTTGAAGATACGCAGTATTTT. The encoded protein is CSARDGGVEDTQYF.

This clonotype was seen a few times. V usage is TRBV12-3 or TRBV12-4 and J usage is TRBJ2-1, with D perhaps TRBD2 (7 bases). V gave up 7 bases and J gave up 6 bases, with 16 bases separating them. The CDR3 consists of 14 residues. CDR3 in amino acids: CASTLGGRSNEQFF. The CDR3 region has the DNA TGTGCCAGCACCTTGGGGGGGCGCAGCAATGAGCAGTTCTTC.

This chain uses TRBV7-9 with TRBJ2-7, with D possibly TRBD1 on 5 matching bases. V shed 5 bases and J shed 5 bases, with 7 bases lying between them. This CDR3 has 11 amino acids. Germline CDR1 SEHNR, CDR2 FQNEAQ (reference sequence). The CDR3 reads CASSQGHEQYV. The CDR3 bases are TGTGCCAGCAGCCAGGGCCACGAGCAGTACGTC.

The chain recombines TRBV7-2 with TRBJ1-3; 7 bases are shared with TRBD1. Germline values: CDR1 SGHTA, CDR2 FQGNSA. J lost 3 bases, V lost 4 bases, and 9 bases had no gene match. CDR3 length: 16 residues. The CDR3: CASSYGLGGGGNTIYF. In DNA, the CDR3 is TGTGCCAGCAGCTACGGATTAGGGGGCGGTGGAAACACCATATATTTT.

This clonotype was seen a few times. The chain uses TRBV15 and TRBJ2-1; 8 nucleotides match TRBD2. There are 17 residues in the CDR3. Germline V gene lookup returns CDR1 LNHNV and CDR2 YYDKDF (reference sequence). V lost 2 bases and J lost 4; bases outside the gene matches: 10. The CDR3 is CATSRTRTSGGYNEQFF. For the CDR3, the DNA is TGTGCCACCAGCAGAACGCGTACTAGCGGCGGTTACAATGAGCAGTTCTTC.

This clonotype has ten or more counts. V gene TRBV29-1 combines with J gene TRBJ2-5; D not certain. The CDR3 is made up of 11 amino acids. The V gene lost 4 bases and the J gene lost 2 bases, with 5 bases spanning the gap. Germline CDR1 reads SQVTM; CDR2 reads ANQGSEA. In DNA, the CDR3 is TGCAGCGTTGGGGGACAAGAGACCCAGTACTTC. Protein product: CSVGGQETQYF. The whole variable domain, filled in from reference TRBV29-1 and TRBJ2-5, reads SAVISQKPSRDICQRGTSLTIQCQVDSQVTMMFWYRQQPGQSLTLIATANQGSEATYESGFVIDKFPISRPNLTFSTLTVSNMSPEDSSIYLCSVGGQETQYFGPGTRLLVL.

This clonotype turned up a few times. The chain is built from TRBV12-3 or TRBV12-4 and TRBJ2-3; D perhaps matches TRBD1 (6 bases). This CDR3 comprises 15 residues. V was cut by 5 bases and J by 6 bases, with 18 bases left in between. CDR3 region: CASSPRGTQGDTQYF. DNA for the CDR3: TGTGCCAGCAGTCCCCGAGGAACGCAGGGGGATACGCAGTATTTT.

Note on this clonotype: Being one base from a much bigger clone, this may be a read error. The chain links TRBV5-1 to TRBJ2-6; D is ambiguous. The CDR3 runs to 17 residues. Germline-derived CDR1 and CDR2 are SGHRS and YFSETQ. The CDR3 DNA reads as TGCGACAGCAGCTTCCTCAGGTGGGACTCTGGGGCCAACGTCCTGACTTTC. The encoded protein is CDSSFLRWDSGANVLTF.

In this sample, this clonotype turned up a few times. The CDR3 loop reads CASSLEWWTSNQPQHF. The CDR3 DNA reads as TGTGCCAGCAGCTTAGAATGGTGGACAAGCAATCAGCCCCAGCATTTT. This rearrangement joins TRBV7-2 to TRBJ1-5; tentatively, D is TRBD1 (5 bases). This CDR3 is built from 16 residues. V was cut by 1 base and J by 1 base, with 11 bases left in between. CDR1 SGHTA and CDR2 FQGNSA come from the germline V gene.

This clonotype was detected many times. The chain joins TRBV29-1 to TRBJ2-2; the match to TRBD1 covers 10 bases. CDR3 size: 14 residues. The J segment lost 3 bases and the V segment lost 6 bases, leaving 4 bases of the junction unmatched. From germline, CDR1 is SQVTM and CDR2 ANQGSEA. CDR3 amino acids: CSVLTGGYTGELFF. CDR3 coding DNA: TGCAGCGTCCTGACAGGGGGCTACACCGGGGAGCTGTTTTTT.

This clonotype was counted a single time. The chain is built from TRBV4-2 and TRBJ2-3; 7 positions agree with TRBD1. V shed 4 bases, J shed 6 bases, and the junction held 10 bases outside the gene matches. The CDR3 has 15 residues. Germline CDR1 reads LGHNA; CDR2 reads YNFKEQ. CDR3 amino acids: CASSPRTGRWDTQYF. In DNA form, the CDR3 reads TGTGCCAGCAGCCCCAGGACAGGTCGATGGGATACGCAGTATTTT.

This clonotype was picked up a small number of times. This chain joins TRBV5-1 and TRBJ2-5, with 7 nucleotides matching TRBD2. The junction had 6 bases not matched to a gene; V was cut back by 7 bases and J by 0 bases. Germline V gene lookup returns CDR1 SGHRS and CDR2 YFSETQ. This CDR3 spans 14 amino acids. The CDR3 protein is CASGRGTNQETQYF. CDR3 coding DNA: TGCGCCAGCGGACGCGGGACTAACCAAGAGACCCAGTACTTC.

This clonotype came up many times. The chain joins TRBV5-1 to TRBJ1-1, with 7 bases fitting TRBD1. The CDR3 length is 15 residues. Germline V gives CDR1 SGHRS, CDR2 YFSETQ. The V segment lost 4 bases and the J segment 1 base; nucleotides outside the gene matches: 7. Here the CDR3 reads CASSVGTARNTEAFF. The DNA of the CDR3 is TGCGCCAGCAGCGTAGGGACAGCCCGGAACACTGAAGCTTTCTTT.

This clonotype was counted many times. Here the CDR3 DNA reads TGCGCCAGCAAGGAGGCAGGGGGCTACTATGGCTACACCTTC. It encodes CASKEAGGYYGYTF. The chain employs TRBV5-1 and TRBJ1-2; 8 bases agree with TRBD1. V gave up 6 bases and J gave up 3 bases; unmatched junction bases: 7. This CDR3 is 14 amino acids long. Germline V gene lookup returns CDR1 SGHRS and CDR2 YFSETQ.

The J gene is TRBJ1-2, the V gene TRBV15, with 9 bases that match TRBD1. The germline CDR1 and CDR2 sequences are LNHNV and YYDKDF (reference sequence). This CDR3 spans 19 amino acids. The V and J ends lost 5 bases and 7 bases, in that order; junction bases with no gene match: 23. The DNA of the CDR3 is TGTGCCACCAGCCGAATCACTCAGGGACAGGGAAGGCCGAGGGCTGGCTACACCTTC. Translation gives CATSRITQGQGRPRAGYTF.